This passage covers 17 T cell receptor beta chains from one sample sequenced in a study of response to subunit inactivated influenza vaccine. MiXCR, applied by TCRdb to the RT-PCR reads, yields one record per CDR3 protein. The data hold roughly 700,000 distinct CDR3 sequences, with about 14% observed a single time. Material: PBMCs from blood, obtained less than 15 days before vaccination. The receptors shown here come from a man over 45 who received an inactivated influenza vaccine.

This clonotype has only a few counts. V and J are TRBV3-1 and TRBJ2-1; D gene ambiguous. Trimming stripped 4 bases from V and 3 bases from J, with 13 bases between. The germline CDR1 and CDR2 sequences are LGHDT and YNNKEL (reference sequence). The CDR3 spans 15 residues. This CDR3 reads CASSLVGHGYNEQFF. In nucleotides, the CDR3 is TGTGCCAGCAGCCTCGTTGGGCACGGCTACAATGAGCAGTTCTTC.

The CDR3 DNA follows: TGCAGCGTTGGGGGAGATGGGGCGGGAGAATTCTACGAGCAGTACTTC. It translates to CSVGGDGAGEFYEQYF. The rearrangement joins TRBV29-1 to TRBJ2-7; 7 bases agree with TRBD2. The ends lost 4 bases at V and 3 bases at J; junction bases unmatched: 15. This CDR3 comprises 16 residues. The germline V gene has CDR1 SQVTM and CDR2 ANQGSEA.

V is TRBV20-1 and J is TRBJ2-7; 7 bases match TRBD2. V lost 1 base, J lost 3 bases, and 15 bases stayed unmatched. The CDR3 consists of 17 residues. Germline-derived CDR1 and CDR2 are DFQATT and SNEGSKA (reference sequence). The CDR3 nucleotides read TGCAGTGCTAGAGTTAGAGGGAGGGCCAAAAGCCGCTACGAGCAGTACTTC. Translation gives CSARVRGRAKSRYEQYF.

CDR3 in DNA: TGTGCCAGCAGTGAAACCCTTCGGACTAATCAGCCCCAGCATTTT. It specifies CASSETLRTNQPQHF. V is TRBV6-1 and J is TRBJ1-5; no firm D call. This CDR3 spans 15 amino acids. From germline, CDR1 is MNHNS and CDR2 SASEGT. V gave up 2 bases and J gave up 4 bases, with 12 bases separating them.

This clonotype was seen ten or more times. The chain joins TRBV27 to TRBJ2-7; possible D gene TRBD2, 6 bases. V dropped 5 bases and J dropped 0 bases, with 17 bases sitting between them. The CDR3 has 16 amino acids. Germline V CDR1 and CDR2: MNHEY, SMNVEV (reference sequence). The CDR3 loop reads CASSGRWDVDSYEQYF. The CDR3 DNA is TGTGCCAGCAGTGGGAGGTGGGACGTTGACTCCTACGAGCAGTACTTC.

The rearrangement joins TRBV5-1 to TRBJ2-2; 11 bases match TRBD2. Per germline, CDR1 SGHRS and CDR2 YFSETQ. Losses at the gene ends were 4 bases for V and 5 bases for J; bases not matched to a gene: 4. The CDR3 is made up of 15 amino acids. The CDR3, as DNA: TGCGCCAGCAGCGTCACTAGCGGGAGAACCGGGGAGCTGTTTTTT. Translation: CASSVTSGRTGELFF.

V and J are TRBV5-1 and TRBJ2-7; no firm D call. The V end lost 10 bases, the J end lost 5 bases, and 10 bases lay between the germline ends. The CDR3 sequence is 10 residues long. Germline V gene data show CDR1 as SGHRS and CDR2 as YFSETQ. The CDR3 reads CAGVPHEQYF. In DNA, the CDR3 is TGCGCCGGAGTCCCCCACGAGCAGTACTTC. Full variable domain (remainder filled in from reference TRBV5-1 and TRBJ2-7): KAGVTQTPRYLIKTRGQQVTLSCSPISGHRSVSWYQQTPGQGLQFLFEYFSETQRNKGNFPGRFSGRQFSNSRSEMNVSTLELGDSALYLCAGVPHEQYFGPGTRLTVT.

This clonotype came up many times. V gene TRBV12-5 combines with J gene TRBJ2-3, with D hard to call. This CDR3 is 12 amino acids long. Trimming removed 2 bases at V and 4 bases at J, with 4 bases between. Germline values: CDR1 LGHNT, CDR2 FRNRAP. CDR3 DNA: TGTGCTAGTGGTTTGTCCCCAGATACGCAGTATTTT. Its translation: CASGLSPDTQYF.

The chain carries TRBV5-6 and TRBJ2-7, with D unclear. Trimming removed 4 bases at V and 2 bases at J, with 13 bases between. Germline V gene lookup returns CDR1 SGHDT and CDR2 YYEEEE. CDR3 size: 14 residues. The CDR3 nucleotides read TGTGCCAGCAGCCGCCGGTGGTTAACCTACGAGCAGTACTTC. This sequence encodes CASSRRWLTYEQYF.

This clonotype was seen more than once but under ten times. This chain joins TRBV18 and TRBJ1-2; no clear D gene. Germline assignment: CDR1 KGHSH and CDR2 LQKENI. CDR3 length: 13 amino acids. With 3 bases removed from V and 4 bases from J, the gap between germline ends came to 9 bases. CDR3 amino acids: CASSPQNLYGYTF. CDR3 bases: TGTGCCAGCTCACCCCAGAACCTCTATGGCTACACCTTC.

Ten or more counts support this clonotype. The genes are TRBV10-3 and TRBJ2-7, with D possibly being TRBD2 (5 bases). This CDR3 is built from 12 residues. Between the trimmed V and J ends, which lost 6 bases and 11 bases, there was a span of 17 bases. CDR1 ENHRY and CDR2 SYGVKD come from the germline V gene. CDR3 coding DNA: TGTGCCATCAGCGAACCATTTTCGGGGAAGTACTTC. Translation: CAISEPFSGKYF.

This chain uses TRBV6-2 or TRBV6-3 with TRBJ1-2; D is ambiguous. The germline V and J ends were trimmed by 5 bases and 5 bases, with 12 bases remaining between them. Per germline, CDR1 MNHEY and CDR2 SVGEGT. The CDR3 has 13 amino acids. For the CDR3, the DNA is TGTGCCAGCAGTCCCGGAAGGGTTTATGGCTACACCTTC. As protein: CASSPGRVYGYTF.

CDR3 sequence (DNA): TGTGCCAGCAGTTCGACCCTAGCGTCTAGCTCCTACGAGCAGTACTTC. Translation gives CASSSTLASSSYEQYF. This sequence joins TRBV6-5 and TRBJ2-7, with D possibly matching TRBD2 (6 bases). This CDR3 region has 16 residues. V was clipped by 4 bases and J by 0 bases, with 16 bases between them. Germline CDR1 reads MNHEY; CDR2 reads SVGAGI.

This clonotype showed up many times. The chain carries TRBV6-5 and TRBJ2-7, with 9 bases that match TRBD2. V gave up 0 bases and J gave up 3 bases; unmatched junction bases: 3. The CDR3 runs to 15 residues. Germline-derived CDR1 and CDR2 are MNHEY and SVGAGI. CDR3 amino acids: CASSYSAGGYYEQYF. CDR3 bases: TGTGCCAGCAGTTACTCGGCGGGAGGGTACTACGAGCAGTACTTC.

Comment on this clonotype: One base away lies a much larger clone, so this may be a sequencing read error. The V and J genes are TRBV12-3 or TRBV12-4 and TRBJ2-3; perhaps TRBD1 as D (6 bases). This CDR3 is built from 12 residues. Here the CDR3 reads CASSMTGDTQSF. The CDR3, as DNA: TGTGCCAGCAGTATGACAGGAGATACGCAGTCTTTT.

This clonotype was counted at least ten times. This sequence joins TRBV4-3 and TRBJ1-3, with TRBD1 matching over 9 bases. This CDR3 is built from 15 residues. Germline CDR1 reads LGHNA; CDR2 reads YSLEER. V was clipped by 3 bases and J by 4 bases; unmatched bases: 4. The CDR3 loop is CASSHGTGNGNTIYF. CDR3 bases: TGCGCCAGCAGCCATGGGACAGGGAACGGAAACACCATATATTTT.

The V gene is TRBV4-3, the J gene TRBJ2-7; 9 positions agree with TRBD1. The J segment lost 4 bases and the V segment lost 1 base, leaving 11 bases of the junction unmatched. The CDR3 runs to 17 residues. CDR1 and CDR2 (germline): LGHNA, YSLEER. The CDR3 nucleotides read TGCGCCAGCAGCCAAGGAGTTGTGGGACAGGGAAGTTACGAGCAGTACTTC. Residues: CASSQGVVGQGSYEQYF.